The clone carrying this T cell receptor (beta chain) was observed a few times. The antigen is not known. The CDR3 covers 16 residues. In germline, CDR1 is MGHDK, CDR2 SYGVNS. Trimming cost V 5 bases and J 6 bases; bases outside gene matches: 10. The data derive from a study of blood T cells in healthy people across ages. Study-wide results and caveats: Diversity was estimated from one million T cells, and these estimates were considered underestimates.

Combining a sample-barcoded 5' primer with a J-beta primer mix, a second PCR ran for 7 to 11 cycles. A single record per CDR3 protein comes from TCRdb applying MiXCR to the 5' RACE reads. The top ten clones hold roughly a fifth of a sample with around 940,000 distinct CDR3 sequences, roughly 51% of them seen once. The rearrangement joins TRBV25-1 to TRBJ2-7; 13 nucleotides agree with TRBD2. Material for sequencing was blood. The TCR originated in a woman aged 60 to 75 in good health. The CDR3 is CASSTGLAGISPEQYF. The DNA for the CDR3 is TGTGCCAGCAGTACGGGACTAGCGGGAATCTCCCCCGAGCAGTACTTC.